Following are 10 T cell receptor beta chains from one sample sequenced in a study of shared clonotypes between healthy human individuals. Profiling relied on immunoSEQ multiplex PCR, and the TCRdb table lists in-frame clones only, not all of them. The table lists about 2,200,000 clones, roughly 91% of them singletons. CD8 cells regarded as naive lacked CD45RO, were positively chosen for CCR7, and omitted terminally differentiated effector memory CD45RA+ cells. Material: naive CD8+ T cells from PBMCs. The receptor set was obtained from a man aged 18 to 29 in good health. Some clones in this sample may be carry-over from other donors' samples.

This clone appeared a few times. The chain joins TRBV6-6 to TRBJ1-1; no clear D gene. Between the trimmed V and J ends, which lost 6 bases and 9 bases, there was a span of 17 bases. The CDR3 extends over 13 amino acids. The germline V gene encodes CDR1 MNHNY and CDR2 SVGAGI (reference sequence). CDR3 residues: CASRSGLPSQAFF. The CDR3 DNA reads TGTGCCAGCAGATCCGGACTGCCGAGCCAAGCTTTCTTT.

J is TRBJ1-3 and V is TRBV19; D unresolved. Trimming pared 9 bases from V and 3 bases from J, leaving 15 bases between. Looked up from germline, CDR1 is LNHDA and CDR2 is SQIVND (reference sequence). This CDR3 is built from 14 residues. CDR3 sequence: CARDPAKIGNTIYF. The CDR3, as DNA: TGTGCCAGGGACCCGGCTAAGATTGGAAACACCATATATTTT.

The CDR3: CASSVAGTGDQPQHF. The CDR3 DNA is TGTGCCAGCAGCGTAGCTGGGACAGGGGATCAGCCCCAGCATTTT. The chain links TRBV9 to TRBJ1-5, with 10 positions matching TRBD1. Trimming took 0 bases from V and 5 from J; bases not matched to a gene: 2. The germline gives CDR1 SGDLS, CDR2 YYNGEE. The CDR3 is 15 residues long.

The chain has TRBV25-1 and TRBJ2-2; no clear D. The V end was cut by 3 bases, the J end by 9 bases, with 14 bases between. CDR3 length equals 14 residues. The germline gives CDR1 MGHDK, CDR2 SYGVNS. The CDR3 DNA is TGTGCCAGCAGTGAGAGGCCGGCACACCGGGAGCTGTTTTTT. This encodes CASSERPAHRELFF. The whole variable domain, remainder taken from reference TRBV25-1 and TRBJ2-2, is EADIYQTPRYLVIGTGKKITLECSQTMGHDKMYWYQQDPGMELHLIHYSYGVNSTEKGDLSSESTVSRIRTEHFPLTLESARPSHTSQYLCASSERPAHRELFFGEGSRLTVL.

The rearrangement uses TRBV27 and TRBJ2-3; 10 positions match TRBD2. This CDR3 is 15 amino acids long. Unmatched junction bases numbered 1, after V lost 2 bases and J lost 2 bases. CDR1 MNHEY and CDR2 SMNVEV come from the germline V gene (reference sequence). Written as DNA, the CDR3 is TGTGCCAGCAGTTTAGGACTAGCGGACACAGATACGCAGTATTTT. Its protein product is CASSLGLADTDTQYF.

This rearrangement joins TRBV13 to TRBJ1-1; D gene unclear. The V gene lost 7 bases and the J gene lost 4 bases, with 13 bases spanning the gap. CDR1 PRHDT and CDR2 FYEKMQ come from the germline V gene (reference sequence). CDR3 length equals 13 residues. The chain's CDR3 is CASTTSVTTEAFF. The CDR3 nucleotides read TGTGCCAGCACCACCAGCGTGACCACTGAAGCTTTCTTT.

This chain connects TRBV11-2 to TRBJ2-1; D tentatively fits TRBD1 or TRBD2 (5 bases each). CDR3 length: 16 residues. With 5 bases removed from V and 0 bases from J, the gap between germline ends came to 14 bases. Germline V gene data show CDR1 as SGHAT and CDR2 as FQNNGV. The chain's CDR3 is CASSPGMGSSYNEQFF. For the CDR3, the DNA is TGTGCCAGCAGCCCAGGGATGGGGAGCTCCTACAATGAGCAGTTCTTC.

This clone was detected a few times. In nucleotides, the CDR3 is TGTGCCAGTAGTATTCGCCTAAACACTGAAGCTTTCTTT. The encoded protein is CASSIRLNTEAFF. V is TRBV19 and J is TRBJ1-1; D is unresolved. The CDR3 spans 13 residues. Germline V gene lookup returns CDR1 LNHDA and CDR2 SQIVND (reference sequence). V shed 3 bases and J shed 2 bases, with 7 bases lying between them.

The V gene is TRBV29-1, the J gene TRBJ2-7; D unresolved. V lost 4 bases and J lost 1, with 11 bases in between. Germline values: CDR1 SQVTM, CDR2 ANQGSEA. This CDR3 contains 13 residues. CDR3 amino acids: CSVGFTGSYEQYF. In DNA form, the CDR3 reads TGCAGCGTTGGGTTCACCGGTTCCTACGAGCAGTACTTC.

V usage is TRBV27 and J usage is TRBJ1-1, with 10 bases aligning to TRBD1. V lost 7 bases to trimming and J lost 3 bases; unmatched junction nucleotides: 5. Germline loops: CDR1 MNHEY, CDR2 SMNVEV (reference sequence). CDR3 length equals 14 residues. The DNA of the CDR3 is TGTGCCAGCACTCGACAGGGGGCGCACACTGAAGCTTTCTTT. It specifies CASTRQGAHTEAFF.